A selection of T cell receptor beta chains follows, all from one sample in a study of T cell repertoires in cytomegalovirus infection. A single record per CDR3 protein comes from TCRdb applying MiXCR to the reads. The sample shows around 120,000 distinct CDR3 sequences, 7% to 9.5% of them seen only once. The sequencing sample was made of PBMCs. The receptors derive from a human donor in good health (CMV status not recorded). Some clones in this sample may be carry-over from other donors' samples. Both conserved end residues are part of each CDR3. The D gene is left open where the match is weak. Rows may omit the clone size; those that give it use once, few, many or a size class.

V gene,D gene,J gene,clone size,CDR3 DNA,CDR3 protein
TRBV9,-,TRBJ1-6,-,TGTGCCAGCAGCGTAGCGGCAACGGATTCACCCCTCCACTTT,CASSVAATDSPLHF
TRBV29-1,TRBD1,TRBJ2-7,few,TGCAGCATTTCACAGGGGAGCCACGAGCAGTACTTC,CSISQGSHEQYF
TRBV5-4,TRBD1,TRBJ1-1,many,TGTGCCAGCAGCGGGCGACAGGGGGTGAACACTGAAGCTTTCTTT,CASSGRQGVNTEAFF
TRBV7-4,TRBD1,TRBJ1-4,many,TGTGCCAGCAGCTTGGGACAGCCCAATGAAAAACTGTTTTTT,CASSLGQPNEKLFF
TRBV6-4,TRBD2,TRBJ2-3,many,TGTGCCAGCAGTGACTCTAGCGGGGGGGGTACAGATACGCAGTATTTT,CASSDSSGGGTDTQYF
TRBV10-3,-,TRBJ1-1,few,TGTGCCATCAGTGAGCGGGGAGCGTACACTGAAGCTTTCTTT,CAISERGAYTEAFF
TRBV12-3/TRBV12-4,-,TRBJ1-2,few,TGTGCCAGCAGTTCGGTCCCCTATGGCTACACCTTC,CASSSVPYGYTF
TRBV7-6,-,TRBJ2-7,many,TGTGCCAGCAGCTTACGGTTAGCTGAGCAGTACTTC,CASSLRLAEQYF
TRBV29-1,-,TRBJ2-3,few,TGCAGCGTTGTCGGGGGCCATGCCACAGATACGCAGTATTTT,CSVVGGHATDTQYF
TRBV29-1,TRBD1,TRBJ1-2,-,TGCAGCGTTGAGTCCGTGAACAGGGGATCGAAAGGCTACACCTTC,CSVESVNRGSKGYTF
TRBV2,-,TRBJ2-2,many,TGTGCCAGCAATAAAGGGACGAACACCGGGGAGCTGTTTTTT,CASNKGTNTGELFF
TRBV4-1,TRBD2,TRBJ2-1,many,TGCGCCAGCAGCCAAGGGATTTTAGCGGGCTCCTACAATGAGCAGTTCTTC,CASSQGILAGSYNEQFF
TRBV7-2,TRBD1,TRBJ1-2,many,TGTGCCAGCAGCTTAGCGGTAACAGGGGGCAACTATGGCTACACCTTC,CASSLAVTGGNYGYTF
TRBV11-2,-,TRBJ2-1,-,TGTGCCAGCAGCTTAGGTCAGCGCTCCTACAATGAGCAGTTCTTC,CASSLGQRSYNEQFF
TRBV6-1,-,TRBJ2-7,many,TGTGCCAGCAGTGACGCGGGACTCGATATCCGCTACGAGCAGTACTTC,CASSDAGLDIRYEQYF
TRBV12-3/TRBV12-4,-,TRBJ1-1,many,TGTGCCAGCAGATCCGGGACTGCGGATGAAGCTTTCTTT,CASRSGTADEAFF
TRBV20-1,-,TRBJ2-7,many,TGCAGTGCTAGAGGGCAGGGAGCCTACGAGCAGTACTTC,CSARGQGAYEQYF
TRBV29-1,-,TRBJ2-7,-,TGCAGCGTTGAAGATGGAGGGGGGTACGAGCAGTACTTC,CSVEDGGGYEQYF
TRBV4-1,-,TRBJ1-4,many,TGCGCCAGCAGCCAAGATGGGGCAGGAGGTGAAAAACTGTTTTTT,CASSQDGAGGEKLFF
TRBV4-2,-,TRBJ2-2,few,TGTGCCAGCAGCCAAGAAAGAGGGCTTAACACCGGGGAGCTGTTTTTT,CASSQERGLNTGELFF
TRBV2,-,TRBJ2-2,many,TGTGCCAGCAGTGAAGGGTGGACTACGAACACCGGGGAGCTGTTTTTT,CASSEGWTTNTGELFF
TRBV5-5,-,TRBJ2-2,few,TGTGCCAGCAGCCTGGGTGGAGTGCGGACCGGGGAGCTGTTTTTT,CASSLGGVRTGELFF
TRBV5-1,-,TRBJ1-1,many,TGCGCCAGCAGCTTGGACTCGGGAAACACTGAAGCTTTCTTT,CASSLDSGNTEAFF
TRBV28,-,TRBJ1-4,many,TGTGCCAGCAGTTTTCCCGGGGAAGGGGCGTCCTTTAATGAAAAACTGTTTTTT,CASSFPGEGASFNEKLFF
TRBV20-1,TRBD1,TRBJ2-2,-,TGCAGTGCTAGATCGACAGGGCCGAACACCGGGGAGCTGTTTTTT,CSARSTGPNTGELFF
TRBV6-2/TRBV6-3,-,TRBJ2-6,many,TGTGCCAGCAGTTACAGTGCCTCTGGGGCCAACGTCCTGACTTTC,CASSYSASGANVLTF
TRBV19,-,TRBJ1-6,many,TGTGCCAGTAGTACCGCAGCCACGAGTCTAAATTCACCCCTCCACTTT,CASSTAATSLNSPLHF
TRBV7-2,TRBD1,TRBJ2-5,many,TGTGCCAGCAGCTACTACCGGACAGGGGGCCAAGAGACCCAGTACTTC,CASSYYRTGGQETQYF
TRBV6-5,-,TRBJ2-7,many,TGTGCCAGCAGTCCATGGACAGCCTCCTACGAGCAGTACTTC,CASSPWTASYEQYF
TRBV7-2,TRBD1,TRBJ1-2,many,TGTGCCAGCAGCACCGGACAGGGGGCAGGTCGAGGCTACACCTTC,CASSTGQGAGRGYTF
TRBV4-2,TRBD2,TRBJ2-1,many,TGTGCCAGCAGCCAAGACTGGACTAGCGGCCTCTACAATGAGCAGTTCTTC,CASSQDWTSGLYNEQFF
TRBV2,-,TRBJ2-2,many,TGTGCCAGCACTCAACAGGGTAACAAAAACACCGGGGAGCTGTTTTTT,CASTQQGNKNTGELFF